The sample holds many counts of the clone carrying this TCR beta chain. The sample belongs to a study of cytomegalovirus exposure and HLA in healthy donors. Study-level information: Across 300 to 400 genotyped donors, 81% landed in the Caucasian-associated ancestry cluster.

Germline values: CDR1 MNHEY, CDR2 SVGAGI. The CDR3 is 13 residues long. V dropped 6 bases and J dropped 3; count of bases not matched to a gene: 1. 13 Jbeta primers and 60 Vbeta primers were used for the PCR. Assay: immunoSEQ multiplex PCR; the TCRdb copy retains only in-frame clones and omits some. This sample has under 150,000 clones, with about 75% found just once. This TCR was recovered from a woman aged 40 to 50 in good health and CMV-seronegative. The rearrangement links TRBV6-5 to TRBJ2-2; 7 bases match TRBD1. Sequences were obtained from PBMCs. This CDR3 reads CASSRGYTGELFF. CDR3 nucleotides: TGTGCCAGCAGCAGGGGGTACACCGGGGAGCTGTTTTTT.